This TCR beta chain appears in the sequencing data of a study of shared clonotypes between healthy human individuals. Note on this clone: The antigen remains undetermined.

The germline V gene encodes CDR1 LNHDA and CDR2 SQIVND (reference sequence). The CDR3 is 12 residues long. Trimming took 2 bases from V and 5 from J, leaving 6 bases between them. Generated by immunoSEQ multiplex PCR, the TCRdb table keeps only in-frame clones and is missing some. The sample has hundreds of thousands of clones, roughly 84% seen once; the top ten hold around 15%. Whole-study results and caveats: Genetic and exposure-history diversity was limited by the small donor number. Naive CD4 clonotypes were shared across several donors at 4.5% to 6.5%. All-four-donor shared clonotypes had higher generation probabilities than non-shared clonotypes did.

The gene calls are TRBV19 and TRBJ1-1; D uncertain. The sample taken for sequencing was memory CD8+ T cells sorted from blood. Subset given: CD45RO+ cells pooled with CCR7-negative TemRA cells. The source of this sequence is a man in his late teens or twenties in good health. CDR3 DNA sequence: TGTGCCAGTAGTATACGCCAGACTGAAGCTTTCTTT. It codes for CASSIRQTEAFF.